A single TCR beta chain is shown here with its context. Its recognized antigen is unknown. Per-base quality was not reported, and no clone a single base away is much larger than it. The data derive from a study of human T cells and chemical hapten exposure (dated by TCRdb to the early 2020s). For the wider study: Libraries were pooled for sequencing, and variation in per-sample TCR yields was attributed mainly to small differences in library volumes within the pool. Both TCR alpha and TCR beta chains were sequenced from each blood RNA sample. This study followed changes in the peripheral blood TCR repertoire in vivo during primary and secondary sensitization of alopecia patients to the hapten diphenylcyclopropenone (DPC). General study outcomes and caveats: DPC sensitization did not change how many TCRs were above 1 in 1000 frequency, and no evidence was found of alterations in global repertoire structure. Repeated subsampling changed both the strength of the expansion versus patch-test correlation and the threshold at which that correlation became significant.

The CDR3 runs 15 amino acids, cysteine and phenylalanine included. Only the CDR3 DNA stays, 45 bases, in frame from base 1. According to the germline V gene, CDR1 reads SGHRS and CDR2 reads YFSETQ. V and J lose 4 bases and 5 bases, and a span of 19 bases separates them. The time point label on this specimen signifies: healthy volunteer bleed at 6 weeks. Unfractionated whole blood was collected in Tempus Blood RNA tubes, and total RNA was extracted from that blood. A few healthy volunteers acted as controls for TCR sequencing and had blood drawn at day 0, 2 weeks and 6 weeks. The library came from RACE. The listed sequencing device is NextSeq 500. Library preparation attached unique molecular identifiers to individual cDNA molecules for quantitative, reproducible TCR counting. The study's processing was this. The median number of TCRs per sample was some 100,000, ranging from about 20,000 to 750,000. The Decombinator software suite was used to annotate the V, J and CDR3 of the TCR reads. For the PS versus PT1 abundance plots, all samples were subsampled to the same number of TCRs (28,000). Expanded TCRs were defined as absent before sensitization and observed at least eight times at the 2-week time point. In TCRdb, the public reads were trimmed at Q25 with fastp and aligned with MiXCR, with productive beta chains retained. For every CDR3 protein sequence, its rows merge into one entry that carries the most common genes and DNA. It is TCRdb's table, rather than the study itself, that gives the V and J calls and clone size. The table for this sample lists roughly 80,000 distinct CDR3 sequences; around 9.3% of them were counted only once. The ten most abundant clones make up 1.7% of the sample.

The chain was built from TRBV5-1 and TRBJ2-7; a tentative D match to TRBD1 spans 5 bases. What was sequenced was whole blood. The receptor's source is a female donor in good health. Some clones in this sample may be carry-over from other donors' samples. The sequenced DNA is TGCGCCAGCAGCCCAAGGGGCCCGCTTGGAGACGAGCAGTACTTC. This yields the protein CASSPRGPLGDEQYF.